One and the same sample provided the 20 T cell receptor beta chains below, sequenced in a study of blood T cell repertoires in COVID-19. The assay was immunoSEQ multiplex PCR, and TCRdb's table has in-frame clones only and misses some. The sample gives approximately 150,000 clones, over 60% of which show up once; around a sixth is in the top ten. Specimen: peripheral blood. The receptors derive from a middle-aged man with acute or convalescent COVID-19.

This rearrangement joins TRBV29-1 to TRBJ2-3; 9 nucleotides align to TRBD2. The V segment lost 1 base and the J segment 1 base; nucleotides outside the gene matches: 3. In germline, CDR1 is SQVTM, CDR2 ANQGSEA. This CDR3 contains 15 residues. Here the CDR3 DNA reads TGCAGCGTTGAAGTCTTAGCGGGGGGCACAGATACGCAGTATTTT. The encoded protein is CSVEVLAGGTDTQYF.

CDR3 region: CAISDPRLRGDYGYTF. The DNA of the CDR3 is TGTGCCATCAGTGATCCGCGGCTTAGGGGCGACTATGGCTACACCTTC. V and J are TRBV10-3 and TRBJ1-2; tentative D call: TRBD1 (5 bases). Per the germline V gene, CDR1 is ENHRY and CDR2 is SYGVKD. V was cut by 3 bases and J by 3 bases, with 17 bases left in between. The CDR3 runs 16 residues.

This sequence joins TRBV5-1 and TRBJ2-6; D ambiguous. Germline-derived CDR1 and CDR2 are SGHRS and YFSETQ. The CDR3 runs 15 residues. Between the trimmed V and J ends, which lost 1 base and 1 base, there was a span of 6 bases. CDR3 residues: CASSLSLSGANVLTF. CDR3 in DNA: TGCGCCAGCAGCTTGTCGCTATCTGGGGCCAACGTCCTGACTTTC.

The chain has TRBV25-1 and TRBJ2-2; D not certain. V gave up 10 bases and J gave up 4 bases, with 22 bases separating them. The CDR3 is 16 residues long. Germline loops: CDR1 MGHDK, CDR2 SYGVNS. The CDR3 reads CATGEMNTAITGELFF. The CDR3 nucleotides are TGTGCCACCGGAGAAATGAATACCGCGATCACCGGGGAGCTGTTTTTT. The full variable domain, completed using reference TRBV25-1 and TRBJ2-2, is EADIYQTPRYLVIGTGKKITLECSQTMGHDKMYWYQQDPGMELHLIHYSYGVNSTEKGDLSSESTVSRIRTEHFPLTLESARPSHTSQYLCATGEMNTAITGELFFGEGSRLTVL.

The CDR3 sequence is CAWRRPAGGYNEQFF. CDR3 bases: TGTGCCTGGAGACGTCCGGCAGGGGGCTACAATGAGCAGTTCTTC. The V and J genes are TRBV30 and TRBJ2-1; 7 nucleotides line up with TRBD1. Germline V gene data show CDR1 as GTSNPN and CDR2 as SVGIG (reference sequence). With V trimmed by 3 bases and J by 3 bases, 8 bases remained unmatched. CDR3 size: 15 residues.

In DNA, the CDR3 is TGTGCCATCAGTGAGTCGGCAGGTATAGCTTTCTTT. This codes for CAISESAGIAFF. The gene calls are TRBV10-3 and TRBJ1-1; no clear D. Germline CDR1 and CDR2: ENHRY and SYGVKD. The CDR3 length is 12 residues. V dropped 0 bases and J dropped 10 bases, with 9 bases sitting between them.

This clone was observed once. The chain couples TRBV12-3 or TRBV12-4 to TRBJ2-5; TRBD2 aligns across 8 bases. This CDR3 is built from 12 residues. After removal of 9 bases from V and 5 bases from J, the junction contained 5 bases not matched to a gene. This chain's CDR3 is CASRGGGETQYF. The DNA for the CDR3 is TGTGCCAGTCGGGGCGGGGGGGAGACCCAGTACTTC.

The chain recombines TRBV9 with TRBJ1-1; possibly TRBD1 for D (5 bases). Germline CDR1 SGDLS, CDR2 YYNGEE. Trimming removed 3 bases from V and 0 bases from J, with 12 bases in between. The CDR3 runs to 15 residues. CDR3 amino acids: CASSATGDLNTEAFF. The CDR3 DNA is TGTGCCAGCAGCGCTACCGGGGACTTGAACACTGAAGCTTTCTTT.

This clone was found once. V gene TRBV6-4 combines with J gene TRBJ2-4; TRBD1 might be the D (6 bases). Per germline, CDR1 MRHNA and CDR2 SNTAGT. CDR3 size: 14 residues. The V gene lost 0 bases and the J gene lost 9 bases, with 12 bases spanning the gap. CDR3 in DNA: TGTGCCAGCAGTGACTCCAGGACAGCCGGCATTCAGTACTTC. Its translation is CASSDSRTAGIQYF.

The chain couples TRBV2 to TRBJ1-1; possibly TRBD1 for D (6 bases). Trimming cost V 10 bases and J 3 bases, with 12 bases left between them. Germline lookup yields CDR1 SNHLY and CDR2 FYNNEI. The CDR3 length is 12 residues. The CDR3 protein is CATQDSYTEAFF. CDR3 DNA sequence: TGTGCCACTCAGGACAGCTACACTGAAGCTTTCTTT.

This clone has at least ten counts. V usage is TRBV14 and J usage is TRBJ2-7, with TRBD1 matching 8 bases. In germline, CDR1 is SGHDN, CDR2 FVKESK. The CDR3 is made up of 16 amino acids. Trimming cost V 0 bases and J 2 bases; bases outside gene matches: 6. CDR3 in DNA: TGTGCCAGCAGCCAAGAAAGGGGACAGGTAACCTACGAGCAGTACGTC. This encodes CASSQERGQVTYEQYV.

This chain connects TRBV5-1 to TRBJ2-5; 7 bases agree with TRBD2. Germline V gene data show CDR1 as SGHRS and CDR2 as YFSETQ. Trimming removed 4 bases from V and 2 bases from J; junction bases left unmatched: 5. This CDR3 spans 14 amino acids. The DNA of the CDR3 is TGCGCCAGCAGCCCTACTAGCGCTCAAGAGACCCAGTACTTC. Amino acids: CASSPTSAQETQYF. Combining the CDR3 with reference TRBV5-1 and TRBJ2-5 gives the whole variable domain KAGVTQTPRYLIKTRGQQVTLSCSPISGHRSVSWYQQTPGQGLQFLFEYFSETQRNKGNFPGRFSGRQFSNSRSEMNVSTLELGDSALYLCASSPTSAQETQYFGPGTRLLVL.

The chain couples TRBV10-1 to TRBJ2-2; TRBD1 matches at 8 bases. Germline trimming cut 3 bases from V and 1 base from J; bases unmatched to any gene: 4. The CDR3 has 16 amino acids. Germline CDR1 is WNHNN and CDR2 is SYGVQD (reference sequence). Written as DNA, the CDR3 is TGCGCCAGCAGTGACCAACAGGGGGGGAACACCGGGGAGCTGTTTTTT. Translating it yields CASSDQQGGNTGELFF.

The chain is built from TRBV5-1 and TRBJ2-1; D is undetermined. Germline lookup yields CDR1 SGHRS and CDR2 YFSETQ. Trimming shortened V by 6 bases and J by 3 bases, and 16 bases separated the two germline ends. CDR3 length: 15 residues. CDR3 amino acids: CASNSGRLGYNEQFF. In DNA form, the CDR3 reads TGCGCCAGCAACTCTGGCAGGCTGGGCTACAATGAGCAGTTCTTC.

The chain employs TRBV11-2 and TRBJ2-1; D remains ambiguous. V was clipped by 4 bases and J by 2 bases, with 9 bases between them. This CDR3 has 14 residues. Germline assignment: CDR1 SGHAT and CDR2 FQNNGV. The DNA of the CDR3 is TGTGCCAGCAGCTCCGTGCAGACCTACAATGAGCAGTTCTTC. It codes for CASSSVQTYNEQFF.

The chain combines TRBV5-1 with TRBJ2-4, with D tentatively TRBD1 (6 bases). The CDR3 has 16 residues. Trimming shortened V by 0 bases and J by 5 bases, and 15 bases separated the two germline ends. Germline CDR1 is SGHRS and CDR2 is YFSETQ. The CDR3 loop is CASSLEAGDGENIQYF. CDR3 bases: TGCGCCAGCAGCTTGGAGGCAGGGGATGGCGAAAACATTCAGTACTTC.

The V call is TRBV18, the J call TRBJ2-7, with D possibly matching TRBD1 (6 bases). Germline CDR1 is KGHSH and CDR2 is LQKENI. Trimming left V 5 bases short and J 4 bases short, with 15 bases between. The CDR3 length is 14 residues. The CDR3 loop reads CASSLTGYGYEQYV. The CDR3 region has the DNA TGTGCCAGCTCATTAACAGGGTATGGATACGAGCAGTACGTC.

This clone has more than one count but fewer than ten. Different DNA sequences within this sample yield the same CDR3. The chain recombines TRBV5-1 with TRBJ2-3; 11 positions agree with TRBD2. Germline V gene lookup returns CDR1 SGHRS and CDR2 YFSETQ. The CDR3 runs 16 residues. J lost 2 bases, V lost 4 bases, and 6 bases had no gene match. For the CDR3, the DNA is TGCGCCAGCAGCGTAGGGACTAGCGGAAACACAGATACGCAGTATTTT. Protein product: CASSVGTSGNTDTQYF.

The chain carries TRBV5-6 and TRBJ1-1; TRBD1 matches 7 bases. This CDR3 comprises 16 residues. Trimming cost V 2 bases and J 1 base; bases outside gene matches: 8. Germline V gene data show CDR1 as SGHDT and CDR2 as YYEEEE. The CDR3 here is CASSFYRGTENTEAFF. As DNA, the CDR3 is TGTGCCAGCAGCTTTTATCGGGGGACAGAGAACACTGAAGCTTTCTTT.

As DNA, the CDR3 is TGTGCCAGCAGCCAAGAGGCGAGCGGGGGCACAGATACGCAGTATTTT. It yields the protein CASSQEASGGTDTQYF. The chain uses TRBV3-1 (or the pseudogene TRBV3-2) and TRBJ2-3; 7 bases match TRBD2. Germline-derived CDR1 and CDR2 are LGHDT and YNNKEL (reference sequence). The V and J ends lost 0 bases and 1 base, in that order; junction bases with no gene match: 4. This CDR3 region has 16 residues.